These 23 T cell receptor beta chains were sequenced from one sample in a study of T cell responses to AZD1222 COVID-19 vaccine. The method was immunoSEQ multiplex PCR; TCRdb's version includes in-frame clones alone and lacks a portion of them. The sample has over 100,000 clones, 87% seen once; the top ten hold roughly 4.5%. Sequencing used peripheral blood, obtained 28 days after the second AZD1222 dose. All receptors come from an adult who received the AZD1222 COVID-19 vaccine.

This chain uses TRBV15 with TRBJ1-4; 8 bases map to TRBD1. This CDR3 contains 21 residues. Trimming at V came to 1 base and at J to 8 bases, leaving 24 bases not matched to a gene. The germline V gene encodes CDR1 LNHNV and CDR2 YYDKDF (reference sequence). The chain's CDR3 is CATSRGPGAGTGYVSGEKLFF. In DNA form, the CDR3 reads TGTGCCACCAGCAGAGGCCCCGGGGCCGGGACAGGTTACGTATCCGGAGAAAAACTGTTTTTT. Drawing the rest from reference TRBV15 and TRBJ1-4, the complete variable domain is DAMVIQNPRYQVTQFGKPVTLSCSQTLNHNVMYWYQQKSSQAPKLLFHYYDKDFNNEADTPDNFQSRRPNTSFCFLDIRSPGLGDTAMYLCATSRGPGAGTGYVSGEKLFFGSGTQLSVL.

V usage is TRBV19 and J usage is TRBJ2-7, with D hard to call. The CDR3 has 15 amino acids. Looked up from germline, CDR1 is LNHDA and CDR2 is SQIVND (reference sequence). Deletions cut 4 bases from V and 3 bases from J, with 16 bases between. As DNA, the CDR3 is TGTGCCAGTAGTACAAGACTGACTGTAGACTACGAGCAGTACTTC. It codes for CASSTRLTVDYEQYF. Based on the CDR3 plus reference TRBV19 and TRBJ2-7, the full variable domain is DGGITQSPKYLFRKEGQNVTLSCEQNLNHDAMYWYRQDPGQGLRLIYYSQIVNDFQKGDIAEGYSVSREKKESFPLTVTSAQKNPTAFYLCASSTRLTVDYEQYFGPGTRLTVT.

The chain employs TRBV28 and TRBJ2-7, with 11 bases fitting TRBD1. V gave up 5 bases and J gave up 6 bases; unmatched junction bases: 6. Per the germline V gene, CDR1 is MDHEN and CDR2 is SYDVKM. There are 14 residues in the CDR3. CDR3 DNA: TGTGCCAGCAGTCTCCGGGACAGGGGGACCGAGCAGTACTTC. Amino acid sequence: CASSLRDRGTEQYF.

The chain employs TRBV3-1 (or the pseudogene TRBV3-2) and TRBJ2-2; TRBD2 aligns across 9 bases. CDR3 length equals 15 residues. Trimming at V came to 7 bases and at J to 8 bases, leaving 11 bases not matched to a gene. The germline CDR1 and CDR2 sequences are LGHDT and YNNKEL (reference sequence). The chain's CDR3 is CASNMLAGQHGELFF. CDR3 coding DNA: TGTGCCAGCAATATGCTAGCGGGACAACATGGGGAGCTGTTTTTT.

This chain uses TRBV7-9 with TRBJ2-3; 15 nucleotides match TRBD2. The V segment lost 5 bases and the J segment 6 bases; nucleotides outside the gene matches: 6. There are 16 residues in the CDR3. Germline V gene lookup returns CDR1 SEHNR and CDR2 FQNEAQ (reference sequence). CDR3 in DNA: TGTGCCAGCAGCGCATGGACTAGCGGGAGGGGGGATACGCAGTATTTT. Protein sequence: CASSAWTSGRGDTQYF.

This chain joins TRBV27 and TRBJ2-1; perhaps TRBD2 as D (5 bases). The CDR3 totals 18 residues. The V gene's germline CDR1 is MNHEY and CDR2 SMNVEV (reference sequence). Between the trimmed V and J ends, which lost 2 bases and 0 bases, there was a span of 17 bases. The CDR3 loop reads CASSLTLPSISSYNEQFF. The CDR3 nucleotides are TGTGCCAGCAGTTTAACCCTGCCTAGCATTTCCTCCTACAATGAGCAGTTCTTC.

The chain uses TRBV18 and TRBJ1-1; 8 positions match TRBD1. This CDR3 contains 14 residues. Losses at the gene ends were 0 bases for V and 8 bases for J; bases not matched to a gene: 5. Looked up from germline, CDR1 is KGHSH and CDR2 is LQKENI. The chain's CDR3 is CASSPPGDRPEAFF. DNA of the CDR3: TGTGCCAGCTCACCACCGGGGGACAGGCCGGAAGCTTTCTTT.

The chain recombines TRBV10-3 with TRBJ2-5, with D tentatively TRBD1 (5 bases). The V gene's germline CDR1 is ENHRY and CDR2 SYGVKD. The CDR3 is made up of 15 amino acids. Deletions cut 6 bases from V and 9 bases from J, with 23 bases between. The chain's CDR3 is CAIRDPDTGLLAQYF. CDR3 sequence (DNA): TGTGCCATCAGGGACCCGGACACGGGCCTTTTGGCCCAGTACTTC.

The CDR3 DNA is TGTGCCAGCAGCGTAGATGGGGGCTACACCGCTTTCTTT. This encodes CASSVDGGYTAFF. The rearrangement links TRBV9 to TRBJ1-1, with a possible D match to TRBD1 (6 bases). Germline values: CDR1 SGDLS, CDR2 YYNGEE. V was trimmed by 0 bases and J by 11 bases, leaving 14 bases between them. This CDR3 is 13 amino acids long.

This clone was counted a single time. The chain employs TRBV7-9 and TRBJ2-5; 7 positions agree with TRBD2. With V trimmed by 5 bases and J by 5 bases, 14 bases remained unmatched. Germline V gene lookup returns CDR1 SEHNR and CDR2 FQNEAQ (reference sequence). CDR3 length: 16 residues. The CDR3 is CASSPTSAPGAETQYF. DNA for the CDR3: TGTGCCAGCAGCCCCACTAGCGCGCCGGGTGCGGAGACCCAGTACTTC.

The rearrangement uses TRBV4-3 and TRBJ2-1; 11 nucleotides line up with TRBD2. CDR3 size: 18 residues. J was trimmed by 0 bases and V by 0 bases; bases with no gene match: 4. The germline gives CDR1 LGHNA, CDR2 YSLEER. CDR3 region: CASSQDPTSGGSYNEQFF. CDR3 sequence (DNA): TGCGCCAGCAGCCAAGATCCCACTAGCGGGGGCTCCTACAATGAGCAGTTCTTC.

The chain's CDR3 is CASSDRGSYGYTF. In nucleotides, the CDR3 is TGTGCCAGCAGCGACAGGGGGTCCTATGGCTACACCTTC. This chain links TRBV14 with TRBJ1-2, with 9 bases matching TRBD1. The V gene's germline CDR1 is SGHDN and CDR2 FVKESK. V was clipped by 5 bases and J by 4 bases; unmatched bases: 2. This CDR3 contains 13 residues.

CDR3 nucleotide sequence: TGTGCCAGCAGCTTAGGGACAGGGGACTATGGCTACACCTTC. This encodes CASSLGTGDYGYTF. The chain carries TRBV7-2 and TRBJ1-2; 9 bases map to TRBD1. The CDR3 contains 14 residues. The V gene's germline CDR1 is SGHTA and CDR2 FQGNSA. V dropped 1 base and J dropped 3; count of bases not matched to a gene: 0.

Comments on this clone: Other nucleotide sequences in the sample specify the same CDR3. The V gene is TRBV30, the J gene TRBJ1-5; a possible D gene is TRBD1 (5 bases). In germline, CDR1 is GTSNPN, CDR2 SVGIG (reference sequence). The CDR3 is made up of 14 amino acids. V lost 0 bases to trimming and J lost 3 bases, with 9 bases between them. The CDR3 sequence: CAWSVTGDNQPQHF. DNA for the CDR3: TGTGCCTGGAGTGTAACAGGAGACAATCAGCCCCAGCATTTT.

The V call is TRBV7-8, the J call TRBJ2-2; 12 nucleotides line up with TRBD2. Germline-derived CDR1 and CDR2 are SGHVS and FQNEAQ. The CDR3 totals 15 residues. V gave up 8 bases and J gave up 7 bases; unmatched junction bases: 8. CDR3 sequence (DNA): TGTGCCAGCCAGTGGACTAGCGGGACGGGCGGGGAGCTGTTTTTT. Translation: CASQWTSGTGGELFF.

This clone was found once. The V gene is TRBV5-6, the J gene TRBJ1-5, with no clear D. V was clipped by 1 base and J by 9 bases, with 8 bases between them. This CDR3 has 12 residues. Germline V gene lookup returns CDR1 SGHDT and CDR2 YYEEEE. In DNA, the CDR3 is TGTGCCAGCAGCTTGACGGGAGGGCCCCAGCATTTT. Translating it yields CASSLTGGPQHF.

This rearrangement joins TRBV25-1 to TRBJ1-1; D is uncertain. The CDR3 is 15 residues long. The germline V and J ends were trimmed by 4 bases and 0 bases, with 12 bases remaining between them. Germline V CDR1 and CDR2: MGHDK, SYGVNS. The CDR3 spells CASSANRALNTEAFF. The CDR3 DNA reads as TGTGCCAGCAGTGCAAACAGAGCATTGAACACTGAAGCTTTCTTT.

DNA for the CDR3: TGTGCCAGCAGTTACACGCCAGGGGCCGGTGGCTACACCTTC. It yields the protein CASSYTPGAGGYTF. This chain links TRBV6-5 with TRBJ1-2, with TRBD1 as a possible D gene (6 bases). This CDR3 is 14 amino acids long. Germline V gene lookup returns CDR1 MNHEY and CDR2 SVGAGI. Trimming pared 2 bases from V and 7 bases from J, leaving 14 bases between.

V and J are TRBV19 and TRBJ1-1, with D tentatively TRBD1 (6 bases). V was pared by 3 bases and J by 2 bases, with 16 bases between. Germline CDR1 reads LNHDA; CDR2 reads SQIVND (reference sequence). The CDR3 is 16 amino acids. The CDR3 DNA reads TGTGCCAGTAGTATCAGATCGACAGGCCCAAACACTGAAGCTTTCTTT. This codes for CASSIRSTGPNTEAFF.

J is TRBJ2-2 and V is TRBV7-9; D uncertain. Trimming shortened V by 1 base and J by 5 bases, and 2 bases separated the two germline ends. From germline, CDR1 is SEHNR and CDR2 FQNEAQ (reference sequence). This CDR3 has 12 amino acids. CDR3 in amino acids: CASSLETGELFF. The CDR3 DNA reads as TGTGCCAGCAGCTTAGAGACCGGGGAGCTGTTTTTT.

This clone was picked up a small number of times. The chain carries TRBV3-1 (or the pseudogene TRBV3-2) and TRBJ1-6; D perhaps matches TRBD1 (5 bases). The germline CDR1 and CDR2 sequences are LGHDT and YNNKEL (reference sequence). The V gene lost 1 base and the J gene lost 6 bases, with 13 bases spanning the gap. The CDR3 runs 16 residues. CDR3 DNA: TGTGCCAGCAGCCAAGGAATGGGGCGGACTAATTCACCCCTCCACTTT. It translates to CASSQGMGRTNSPLHF.

This clone was detected a few times. V gene TRBV9 combines with J gene TRBJ1-4, with 8 bases that match TRBD1. The V and J ends lost 4 bases and 7 bases, in that order; junction bases with no gene match: 6. Germline V gene lookup returns CDR1 SGDLS and CDR2 YYNGEE. CDR3 length equals 14 residues. The CDR3 here is CASSTVGQAEKLFF. The CDR3 DNA reads TGTGCCAGCAGCACCGTGGGACAGGCTGAAAAACTGTTTTTT.

This clone has more than one count but fewer than ten. The V gene is TRBV18, the J gene TRBJ2-7, with 8 bases that match TRBD2. Per the germline V gene, CDR1 is KGHSH and CDR2 is LQKENI. Germline trimming cut 3 bases from V and 0 bases from J; bases unmatched to any gene: 7. This CDR3 region has 16 residues. The CDR3 DNA sequence: TGTGCCAGCTCACCCACCGGGACTAGGGCCTCCTACGAGCAGTACTTC. This codes for CASSPTGTRASYEQYF. Full variable domain (outside the CDR3, taken from reference TRBV18 and TRBJ2-7): NAGVMQNPRHLVRRRGQEARLRCSPMKGHSHVYWYRQLPEEGLKFMVYLQKENIIDESGMPKERFSAEFPKEGPSILRIQQVVRGDSAAYFCASSPTGTRASYEQYFGPGTRLTVT.